This T cell receptor (beta chain) was recorded in a study of cytomegalovirus exposure and HLA in healthy donors. Findings and caveats of the study: Earlier analysis found most TCR beta V segments productive about 90% or about 30% of the time.

This PCR relied on a set of 60 Vbeta primers and 13 Jbeta primers. Assay: immunoSEQ multiplex PCR; the TCRdb copy retains only in-frame clones and omits some. The sample contains under 150,000 clones, around four fifths of which appear only once. Comment on this clone: Its antigen is still unknown.

The CDR3 runs 15 residues. The germline CDR1 and CDR2 sequences are SGHNT and YYREEE (reference sequence). V lost 0 bases and J 1 base, leaving 10 bases between the germline ends. This TCR came from a woman aged 40 to 55 in good health and CMV-seropositive. The source material was PBMCs. The genes are TRBV5-4 and TRBJ1-1, with D perhaps matching TRBD1 (5 bases). The CDR3 coding sequence is TGTGCCAGCAGCTTGGGATTACAGGAGAACACTGAAGCTTTCTTT. Protein sequence: CASSLGLQENTEAFF. The variable domain in full, completed from reference TRBV5-4 and TRBJ1-1, reads ETGVTQSPTHLIKTRGQQVTLRCSSQSGHNTVSWYQQALGQGPQFIFQYYREEENGRGNFPPRFSGLQFPNYSSELNVNALELDDSALYLCASSLGLQENTEAFFGQGTRLTVV.